Below, one T cell receptor (beta chain) is given with its context. The table lists this clone with a count of one. Its antigen specificity is not known. The record has no base qualities; no much larger clone is one base away. TCRbeta CDR3 regions were amplified from genomic DNA by means of the immunoSEQ Assay, a bias-controlled multiplex PCR. As for the original processing: Nucleated cell counts per sample were estimated from amplification of reference gene primers within the assay. Sequence reads were collapsed and filtered to measure the absolute abundance of every unique TCRbeta CDR3 rearrangement. For each sample, productive Simpson clonality was calculated by taking the square root of Simpson's diversity index across productive rearrangements. TCRdb mirrors the immuneACCESS table, restricted to in-frame sequences. Some clones are absent from its copies; in checked studies, under half trace to an unresolved V gene, and the reason for the others is unknown. The V and J calls and clone size come from that table; D and trimming were worked out from the DNA. The table for this sample lists around 240,000 clones; 85% of them were counted only once. The leading ten clones occupy approximately 0.89% of the sample.

The germline V gene sets CDR1 to MGHRA and CDR2 to YSYEKL. From its cysteine to its phenylalanine, the CDR3 spans 17 amino acids. The read is trimmed to its CDR3 DNA, 51 bases read in frame from base 1. For this chain, trimming is 1 base at the V end and 4 bases at the J end, and the number of junction bases without a gene match is 8. The sample belongs to a study of blood T cell repertoires in COVID-19 (dated by TCRdb to the early 2020s). About the full investigation: Collaborator samples came from the United States, Italy and Spain and covered acute and convalescent phases of COVID-19. The material from the prospective study consisted of cDNA or gDNA derived from T cells, B-cell-depleted T cells, or PBMCs. HLA class I and class II types, where available, came from metadata supplied by the sample provider rather than from assay-based typing. Nearly every sample came with metadata listing a de-identified subject ID, COVID-19 status, age in years and sex. The repertoires were released in a freely available public database intended as a resource for research on the immune response to SARS-CoV-2. The samples were drawn from the first 160 participants of the ongoing ImmuneRACE study and from under 1,500 subjects provided by 6 global collaborators. Subjects who had been exposed to COVID-19, were actively infected with it, or had recovered from it provided the deeply sampled blood TCRbeta repertoires that made up the dataset. Broad study findings and their caveats: The amount of clinical and demographic metadata varied by source and participant and was provided uncurated.

Collaborating institutions collected whole blood in K2EDTA tubes following their own protocols. For TCRbeta analysis, collaborator samples were shipped as frozen whole blood, as isolated PBMCs, or as DNA extracted from either sample type. The material sequenced was peripheral blood. In this chain, TRBV4-1 is recombined with TRBJ2-2, and 8 junctional nucleotides match TRBD2. The source is a man aged 40-55 years with acute or convalescent COVID-19. The bases read TGCGCCAGCAGCCAAGTCGGCGGGGGGCAGAGCACCGGGGAGCTGTTTTTT. It is translated as CASSQVGGGQSTGELFF.